This record looks at one TCR beta chain sequence and its context. This specimen belongs to a study of PD-L1 blockade in urothelial cancer. The time point here: pretreatment peripheral blood. Assay used: immunoSEQ multiplex PCR; TCRdb lists only in-frame clones, some missing. This sample carries around 57,000 clones, 70% to 90% of them seen once, and the ten largest clones take roughly 1.5%. The sequencing here drew on PBMCs, taken around atezolizumab (anti-PD-L1) treatment. The TCR was taken from a man in his 70s with urothelial cancer.

The CDR3 loop is CASSQNRAGGEDTQYF. The CDR3 nucleotides read TGTGCCAGCAGCCAAAACCGAGCGGGAGGGGAGGATACGCAGTATTTT. V gene TRBV4-2 combines with J gene TRBJ2-3; the match to TRBD2 covers 10 bases. The CDR3 has 16 amino acids. Germline lookup yields CDR1 LGHNA and CDR2 YNFKEQ. Unmatched junction bases numbered 8, after V lost 2 bases and J lost 6 bases.